The 21 T cell receptor beta chains below come from one sample, sequenced in a study of early stage breast cancer tumors. Profiled with immunoSEQ multiplex PCR; TCRdb holds only in-frame clones, not every one. Of about 53,000 clones listed, 90% to 95% were seen once; the top ten hold 4.5% to 5%. Sequencing was carried out using blood. The receptors were sampled from a person aged 70 to 85 with breast cancer.

The CDR3 region has the DNA TGTGCCAGCAGAAAACAGGGCCCGAGCTCCTACGAGCAGTACTTC. Translation: CASRKQGPSSYEQYF. The chain recombines TRBV6-1 with TRBJ2-7; D perhaps matches TRBD1 (6 bases). This CDR3 contains 15 residues. Germline lookup yields CDR1 MNHNS and CDR2 SASEGT. Trimming took off 6 bases at V and 0 bases at J, with 15 bases between the two ends.

The J gene is TRBJ2-7, the V gene TRBV19; 10 bases line up with TRBD2. Trimming took 0 bases from V and 3 from J; bases not matched to a gene: 8. Germline CDR1 is LNHDA and CDR2 is SQIVND (reference sequence). The CDR3 has 17 residues. The CDR3 loop reads CASSIEGVSGGRYEQYF. In DNA form, the CDR3 reads TGTGCCAGTAGTATAGAGGGGGTTAGCGGGGGGCGCTACGAGCAGTACTTC. Full variable domain (outside the CDR3, taken from reference TRBV19 and TRBJ2-7): DGGITQSPKYLFRKEGQNVTLSCEQNLNHDAMYWYRQDPGQGLRLIYYSQIVNDFQKGDIAEGYSVSREKKESFPLTVTSAQKNPTAFYLCASSIEGVSGGRYEQYFGPGTRLTVT.

The V call is TRBV7-2, the J call TRBJ2-7, with 11 bases that match TRBD1. The CDR3 is 14 amino acids. Germline V lookup: CDR1 SGHTA, CDR2 FQGNSA. V shed 2 bases, J shed 10 bases, and the junction held 7 bases outside the gene matches. The CDR3 loop reads CASSLTDRGREQYF. The CDR3 nucleotides read TGTGCCAGCAGCTTAACGGACAGGGGGCGCGAACAGTACTTC.

J is TRBJ2-1 and V is TRBV15; D call uncertain. The CDR3 sequence is 14 residues long. The germline V and J ends were trimmed by 1 base and 7 bases, with 11 bases remaining between them. CDR1 LNHNV and CDR2 YYDKDF come from the germline V gene (reference sequence). The CDR3: CATSRGIARNEQFF. CDR3 in DNA: TGTGCCACCAGCAGAGGAATAGCCAGAAATGAGCAGTTCTTC.

V and J are TRBV29-1 and TRBJ2-1, with 10 positions matching TRBD2. The ends lost 5 bases at V and 4 bases at J; junction bases unmatched: 5. CDR1 and CDR2 (germline): SQVTM, ANQGSEA. The CDR3 spans 14 residues. In DNA form, the CDR3 reads TGCAGCGTTTCGACTAGCGGGCATTACAATGAGCAGTTCTTC. Encoded protein: CSVSTSGHYNEQFF.

The chain couples TRBV7-8 to TRBJ2-1; a weak D match, TRBD2 (6 bases). There are 14 residues in the CDR3. CDR1 and CDR2 from the germline V gene are SGHVS and FQNEAQ. V dropped 2 bases and J dropped 8 bases, with 13 bases sitting between them. The CDR3 sequence is CASSLKRSSDEQFF. Written as DNA, the CDR3 is TGTGCCAGCAGCTTAAAGCGGTCTAGCGATGAGCAGTTCTTC.

The chain uses TRBV13 and TRBJ2-7, with D possibly TRBD1 on 6 matching bases. This CDR3 comprises 14 residues. V lost 5 bases and J 2 bases, leaving 13 bases between the germline ends. Per germline, CDR1 PRHDT and CDR2 FYEKMQ (reference sequence). CDR3 loop: CASSPWTETYEQYF. CDR3 nucleotides: TGTGCCAGCAGCCCCTGGACAGAGACCTACGAGCAGTACTTC.

The chain joins TRBV7-2 to TRBJ2-7; D unclear. The ends were cut back, 1 base at V and 3 bases at J, with 7 bases in the middle. Germline CDR1 is SGHTA and CDR2 is FQGNSA. The CDR3 is made up of 13 amino acids. CDR3 in DNA: TGTGCCAGCAGCTTAGGGAGCGTCTACGAGCAGTACTTC. Its protein product is CASSLGSVYEQYF.

V gene TRBV4-2 combines with J gene TRBJ2-4; D not certain. The V gene's germline CDR1 is LGHNA and CDR2 YNFKEQ. Between the trimmed V and J ends, which lost 4 bases and 1 base, there was a span of 14 bases. The CDR3 is made up of 16 amino acids. CDR3 protein: CASSLGWAEAKNIQYF. DNA for the CDR3: TGTGCCAGCAGCCTTGGATGGGCCGAGGCCAAAAACATTCAGTACTTC.

This chain joins TRBV6-1 and TRBJ2-3, with D perhaps TRBD1 (6 bases). In germline, CDR1 is MNHNS, CDR2 SASEGT. The ends were cut back, 8 bases at V and 1 base at J, with 16 bases in the middle. The length of the CDR3 is 15 residues. The CDR3: CASERTEIGTDTQYF. The CDR3 region has the DNA TGTGCCAGCGAACGGACAGAGATAGGCACAGATACGCAGTATTTT.

The chain joins TRBV7-2 to TRBJ1-3; D is ambiguous. Trimming removed 4 bases at V and 0 bases at J, with 16 bases between. Germline V lookup: CDR1 SGHTA, CDR2 FQGNSA. CDR3 length: 17 residues. Written as DNA, the CDR3 is TGTGCCAGCAGCTCCGTCGGTTTTTCAGGCTCTGGAAACACCATATATTTT. Translated: CASSSVGFSGSGNTIYF.

This clone has only a few counts. As DNA, the CDR3 is TGTGCCAGCTCCCCCGGGGAGAATCAGCCCCAGCATTTT. As protein: CASSPGENQPQHF. The J gene is TRBJ1-5, the V gene TRBV18; D is undetermined. CDR1 KGHSH and CDR2 LQKENI come from the germline V gene. Trimming stripped 6 bases from V and 4 bases from J, with 10 bases between. The CDR3 totals 13 residues.

The chain carries TRBV18 and TRBJ2-7; 8 bases agree with TRBD1. The CDR3 runs to 14 residues. With 3 bases clipped from V and 3 bases from J, the junction kept 4 bases outside the gene matches. Germline CDR1 reads KGHSH; CDR2 reads LQKENI. The CDR3 DNA follows: TGTGCCAGCTCACCGGACAGGGCCGGCTACGAGCAGTACTTC. It codes for CASSPDRAGYEQYF.

This clone was detected only a few times. V gene TRBV7-8 combines with J gene TRBJ2-1, with D tentatively TRBD2 (5 bases). Trimming took off 2 bases at V and 8 bases at J, with 10 bases between the two ends. The CDR3 extends over 13 amino acids. Germline-derived CDR1 and CDR2 are SGHVS and FQNEAQ. This CDR3 reads CASSLQEEDEQFF. CDR3 nucleotide sequence: TGTGCCAGCAGCTTACAGGAGGAGGATGAGCAGTTCTTC.

This clone appeared once. This sequence joins TRBV10-3 and TRBJ2-2; TRBD1 agrees at 7 bases. The CDR3 runs to 14 residues. Trimming took 10 bases from V and 0 from J; bases not matched to a gene: 5. Germline CDR1 is ENHRY and CDR2 is SYGVKD. Here the CDR3 reads CATAGTANTGELFF. The CDR3 DNA reads TGTGCCACCGCCGGGACAGCGAACACCGGGGAGCTGTTTTTT.

The CDR3 region is CASSLNRGEQYF. The CDR3 DNA reads TGTGCCAGCAGCTTGAACCGGGGCGAGCAGTACTTC. The V and J genes are TRBV5-4 and TRBJ2-7; D is possibly TRBD2 (5 bases). In germline, CDR1 is SGHNT, CDR2 YYREEE (reference sequence). The CDR3 length is 12 residues. Trimming shortened V by 1 base and J by 6 bases, and 8 bases separated the two germline ends.

J is TRBJ2-7 and V is TRBV6-6; TRBD1 matches at 8 bases. The CDR3 totals 14 residues. CDR1 and CDR2 from the germline V gene are MNHNY and SVGAGI (reference sequence). V was pared by 4 bases and J by 0 bases, with 2 bases of the junction left unmatched. CDR3 coding DNA: TGTGCCAGCAGTTTTGGACAGGGCTCCTACGAGCAGTACTTC. This encodes CASSFGQGSYEQYF.

This sequence joins TRBV7-9 and TRBJ1-4; D ambiguous. Germline V gene data show CDR1 as SEHNR and CDR2 as FQNEAQ (reference sequence). Trimming took off 5 bases at V and 8 bases at J, with 6 bases between the two ends. The CDR3 is made up of 11 amino acids. The CDR3: CASSPLEKLFF. CDR3 sequence (DNA): TGTGCCAGCAGCCCACTGGAAAAACTGTTTTTT.

This clone has more than one count but fewer than ten. This chain links TRBV10-3 with TRBJ2-3; 8 bases agree with TRBD2. The CDR3 loop spans 16 amino acids. The germline V gene encodes CDR1 ENHRY and CDR2 SYGVKD. V lost 0 bases, J lost 5 bases, and 7 bases stayed unmatched. The CDR3 sequence is CAISESPGGSVDTQYF. CDR3 in DNA: TGTGCCATCAGTGAGTCACCGGGGGGGTCGGTAGATACGCAGTATTTT.

The chain uses TRBV5-1 and TRBJ1-5; no clear D. Trimming removed 0 bases from V and 6 bases from J, with 10 bases in between. CDR3 length: 14 amino acids. Germline lookup yields CDR1 SGHRS and CDR2 YFSETQ. The CDR3 DNA is TGCGCCAGCAGCTTGGCGGGAGAAGGTCAGCCCCAGCATTTT. This gives the protein CASSLAGEGQPQHF.

The chain is built from TRBV6-1 and TRBJ2-5; possibly TRBD2 for D (5 bases). Germline V gene data show CDR1 as MNHNS and CDR2 as SASEGT. The ends were cut back, 8 bases at V and 1 base at J, with 11 bases in the middle. This CDR3 region has 13 residues. The CDR3 nucleotides are TGTGCCAGCGCACTCAGCGGCCAAGAGACCCAGTACTTC. It yields the protein CASALSGQETQYF.